The next 19 T cell receptor beta chains were all read from a single sample in a study of T cells after yellow fever vaccination. TCRdb processed the 5' RACE reads anew with MiXCR; each CDR3 protein has one entry. The repertoire holds over 300,000 distinct CDR3 sequences, with roughly 4.3% as singletons. This material consisted of PBMCs, taken 5 days after the yellow fever booster vaccination. The receptors shown here come from a man aged 18-30 years who received the YFV17D yellow fever vaccine.

This clonotype was seen more than once but under ten times. This chain uses TRBV27 with TRBJ1-6; D perhaps matches TRBD1 (6 bases). This CDR3 is 16 amino acids long. Trimming took off 6 bases at V and 5 bases at J, with 17 bases between the two ends. Per the germline V gene, CDR1 is MNHEY and CDR2 is SMNVEV (reference sequence). The CDR3 region is CASRRSGTLDNSPLHF. The CDR3 region has the DNA TGTGCCAGCAGACGCTCCGGGACACTAGATAATTCACCCCTCCACTTT.

This clonotype was seen only a few times. V gene TRBV12-3 or TRBV12-4 combines with J gene TRBJ1-5, with D unclear. The CDR3 is made up of 13 amino acids. V was cut by 6 bases and J by 6 bases, with 12 bases left in between. CDR3 coding DNA: TGTGCCAGCAGCTCGGACCCGATTCAGCCCCAGCATTTT. Translated, it gives CASSSDPIQPQHF.

This clonotype has more than one count but fewer than ten. The chain carries TRBV2 and TRBJ2-3; no reliable D call. Trimming pared 8 bases from V and 9 bases from J, leaving 12 bases between. This CDR3 has 11 residues. The V gene's germline CDR1 is SNHLY and CDR2 FYNNEI. The CDR3 sequence: CASDWGGTQYF. DNA of the CDR3: TGTGCCAGCGACTGGGGTGGGACGCAGTATTTT.

Only a few counts were recorded for this clonotype. The rearrangement uses TRBV5-1 and TRBJ2-3; tentatively, D is TRBD2 (5 bases). CDR3 length equals 15 residues. With 4 bases removed from V and 6 bases from J, the gap between germline ends came to 18 bases. Per germline, CDR1 SGHRS and CDR2 YFSETQ. CDR3 DNA: TGCGCCAGCAGCAACATCCCCGGGGAAGGCGATACGCAGTATTTT. Translation gives CASSNIPGEGDTQYF.

The sample holds a few counts of this clonotype. The chain recombines TRBV15 with TRBJ2-1; D may be TRBD2 (5 bases). From germline, CDR1 is LNHNV and CDR2 YYDKDF (reference sequence). This CDR3 spans 15 amino acids. The germline V and J ends were trimmed by 1 base and 8 bases, with 15 bases remaining between them. The CDR3 bases are TGTGCCACCAGCAGAGTTGGAGGTGGTAGATATGAGCAGTTCTTC. Protein sequence: CATSRVGGGRYEQFF.

At least ten counts were recorded for this clonotype. The chain is built from TRBV7-2 and TRBJ1-1, with D perhaps TRBD1 (5 bases). Trimming pared 0 bases from V and 0 bases from J, leaving 11 bases between. CDR3 length: 16 residues. Germline V gene lookup returns CDR1 SGHTA and CDR2 FQGNSA. CDR3: CASSLAGQGLNTEAFF. CDR3 bases: TGTGCCAGCAGCTTAGCGGGGCAGGGCTTGAACACTGAAGCTTTCTTT. Filled out from reference TRBV7-2 and TRBJ1-1, the complete variable domain reads GAGVSQSPSNKVTEKGKDVELRCDPISGHTALYWYRQSLGQGLEFLIYFQGNSAPDKSGLPSDRFSAERTGGSVSTLTIQRTQQEDSAVYLCASSLAGQGLNTEAFFGQGTRLTVV.

The rearrangement joins TRBV20-1 to TRBJ2-7; 9 positions match TRBD1. The CDR3 is 14 amino acids. Germline CDR1 reads DFQATT; CDR2 reads SNEGSKA (reference sequence). V trimming: 4 bases; J trimming: 6 bases; junction bases outside the gene matches: 10. CDR3 DNA sequence: TGCAGTGCTAAAGGACAGGGGAGGGAGCTCGAGCAGTACGTC. It translates to CSAKGQGRELEQYV.

In this sample, this clonotype turned up many times. V is TRBV12-5 and J is TRBJ1-1, with TRBD1 as a possible D gene (6 bases). From germline, CDR1 is LGHNT and CDR2 FRNRAP. Trimming pared 4 bases from V and 4 bases from J, leaving 16 bases between. The CDR3 has 15 residues. CDR3 residues: CASGSDSFAGTEAFF. The CDR3 DNA is TGTGCTAGTGGTTCGGACAGTTTTGCGGGCACTGAAGCTTTCTTT. Drawing the rest from reference TRBV12-5 and TRBJ1-1, the complete variable domain is DARVTQTPRHKVTEMGQEVTMRCQPILGHNTVFWYRQTMMQGLELLAYFRNRAPLDDSGMPKDRFSAEMPDATLATLKIQPSEPRDSAVYFCASGSDSFAGTEAFFGQGTRLTVV.

This clonotype was observed many times. V usage is TRBV10-3 and J usage is TRBJ2-2; possible D gene TRBD2, 5 bases. Deletions cut 10 bases from V and 1 base from J, with 13 bases between. There are 14 residues in the CDR3. Germline V gene sequence: CDR1 ENHRY, CDR2 SYGVKD. The CDR3 here is CATWTSMNTGELFF. CDR3 bases: TGTGCCACCTGGACTTCTATGAACACCGGGGAGCTGTTTTTT.

The chain is built from TRBV20-1 and TRBJ1-1, with D tentatively TRBD1 (6 bases). The CDR3 spans 10 residues. Looked up from germline, CDR1 is DFQATT and CDR2 is SNEGSKA (reference sequence). The germline V and J ends were trimmed by 3 bases and 11 bases, with 10 bases remaining between them. The CDR3 is CSARRGGAFF. The CDR3, as DNA: TGCAGTGCTAGGCGAGGGGGGGCTTTCTTT.

The CDR3 sequence is CATSQGAQYGYTF. The CDR3 nucleotides are TGTGCCACCAGTCAGGGGGCACAGTATGGCTACACCTTC. This chain joins TRBV24-1 and TRBJ1-2; TRBD1 agrees at 8 bases. Germline V gene sequence: CDR1 KGHDR, CDR2 SFDVKD. This CDR3 spans 13 amino acids. J gave up 5 bases and V 6 bases, and 4 bases lay outside the gene matches.

This clonotype turned up a few times. The genes are TRBV12-3 or TRBV12-4 and TRBJ2-4, with a tentative D call TRBD2 (5 bases). This CDR3 has 14 amino acids. With 4 bases removed from V and 5 bases from J, the gap between germline ends came to 12 bases. The CDR3 loop is CASSSRLLQNIQYF. In DNA form, the CDR3 reads TGTGCCAGCAGTTCTAGACTACTCCAAAACATTCAGTACTTC.

This clonotype was seen more than once but under ten times. The V gene is TRBV5-1, the J gene TRBJ2-1; D uncertain. Germline CDR1 and CDR2: SGHRS and YFSETQ. This CDR3 has 13 residues. V lost 0 bases, J lost 8 bases, and 9 bases lay in between. CDR3 region: CASSLGTPDEQFF. CDR3 in DNA: TGCGCCAGCAGCTTGGGGACCCCCGATGAGCAGTTCTTC.

V is TRBV7-9 and J is TRBJ1-5; tentatively, D is TRBD1 (5 bases). The ends were cut back, 5 bases at V and 0 bases at J, with 17 bases in the middle. The germline CDR1 and CDR2 sequences are SEHNR and FQNEAQ (reference sequence). The CDR3 spans 17 residues. The CDR3 DNA sequence: TGTGCCAGCAGCCCCGGGACCGATGTATATAGCAATCAGCCCCAGCATTTT. Its protein is CASSPGTDVYSNQPQHF.

This clonotype appeared many times. The chain uses TRBV5-1 and TRBJ2-5; the match to TRBD2 covers 14 bases. The V and J ends lost 5 bases and 4 bases, in that order; junction bases with no gene match: 4. The CDR3 totals 15 residues. Per the germline V gene, CDR1 is SGHRS and CDR2 is YFSETQ. CDR3 sequence: CASRFGTSGGETQYF. The DNA for the CDR3 is TGCGCCAGCAGGTTCGGGACTAGCGGGGGAGAGACCCAGTACTTC.

This clonotype has a handful of counts. The chain uses TRBV5-1 and TRBJ2-5; TRBD2 matches at 10 bases. Germline V lookup: CDR1 SGHRS, CDR2 YFSETQ. CDR3 length equals 14 residues. After removal of 6 bases from V and 8 bases from J, the junction contained 10 bases not matched to a gene. The CDR3 loop is CASTRGLAGETQYF. CDR3 nucleotides: TGCGCCAGCACCCGCGGGCTAGCGGGGGAAACCCAGTACTTC. Filled out from reference TRBV5-1 and TRBJ2-5, the complete variable domain reads KAGVTQTPRYLIKTRGQQVTLSCSPISGHRSVSWYQQTPGQGLQFLFEYFSETQRNKGNFPGRFSGRQFSNSRSEMNVSTLELGDSALYLCASTRGLAGETQYFGPGTRLLVL.

The rearrangement joins TRBV12-3 or TRBV12-4 to TRBJ2-3, with D possibly called TRBD1 or TRBD2 (5 bases each). V dropped 4 bases and J dropped 1 base, with 12 bases sitting between them. There are 15 residues in the CDR3. DNA of the CDR3: TGTGCCAGCAGTTCCGTCGGGGCGGGCACAGATACGCAGTATTTT. Translation: CASSSVGAGTDTQYF.

V usage is TRBV12-3 or TRBV12-4 and J usage is TRBJ1-1, with D possibly being TRBD1 (5 bases). Trimming removed 3 bases at V and 1 base at J, with 9 bases between. This CDR3 has 14 amino acids. This CDR3 reads CASSFGTWNTEAFF. The CDR3 region has the DNA TGTGCCAGCAGTTTTGGGACCTGGAACACTGAAGCTTTCTTT.

The V and J genes are TRBV24-1 and TRBJ2-5, with TRBD2 matching 13 bases. Germline CDR1 reads KGHDR; CDR2 reads SFDVKD. V shed 7 bases and J 1 base; nucleotides not matched to a gene: 8. The CDR3 runs 17 residues. CDR3 loop: CATSYTGLAGSQETQYF. CDR3 sequence (DNA): TGTGCCACCAGCTATACGGGACTAGCGGGGTCCCAAGAGACCCAGTACTTC.